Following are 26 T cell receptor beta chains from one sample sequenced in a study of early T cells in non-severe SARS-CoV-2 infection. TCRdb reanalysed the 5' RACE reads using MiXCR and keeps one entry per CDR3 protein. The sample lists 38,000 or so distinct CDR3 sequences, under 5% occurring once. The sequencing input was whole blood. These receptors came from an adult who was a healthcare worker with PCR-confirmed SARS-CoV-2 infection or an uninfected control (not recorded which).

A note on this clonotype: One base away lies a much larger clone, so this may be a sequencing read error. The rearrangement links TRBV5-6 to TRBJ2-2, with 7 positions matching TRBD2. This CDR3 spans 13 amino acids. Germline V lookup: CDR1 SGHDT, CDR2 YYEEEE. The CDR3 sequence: CASGTTNTGDLFF. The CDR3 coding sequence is TGTGCCAGCGGGACTACAAACACCGGGGACCTGTTTTTT.

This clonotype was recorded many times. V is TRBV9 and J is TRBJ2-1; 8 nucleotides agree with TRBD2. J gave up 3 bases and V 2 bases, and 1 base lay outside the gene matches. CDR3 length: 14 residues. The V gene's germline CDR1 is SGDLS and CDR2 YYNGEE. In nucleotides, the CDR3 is TGTGCCAGCAGCGTTAGCGGGGACTACAATGAGCAGTTCTTC. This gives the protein CASSVSGDYNEQFF.

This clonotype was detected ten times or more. The CDR3 reads CAISEFGLGNSPLHF. CDR3 nucleotide sequence: TGTGCCATCAGTGAGTTTGGGCTCGGGAATTCACCCCTCCACTTT. The chain has TRBV10-3 and TRBJ1-6; D ambiguous. Between the trimmed V and J ends, which lost 1 base and 7 bases, there was a span of 11 bases. This CDR3 is built from 15 residues. Germline lookup yields CDR1 ENHRY and CDR2 SYGVKD.

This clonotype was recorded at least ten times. CDR3 bases: TGTGCCAGCAGCTTACGGGAGGAGACCCAGTACTTC. This codes for CASSLREETQYF. The rearrangement links TRBV7-9 to TRBJ2-5; tentatively, D is TRBD2 (6 bases). Trimming took off 2 bases at V and 5 bases at J, with 6 bases between the two ends. The V gene's germline CDR1 is SEHNR and CDR2 FQNEAQ (reference sequence). The CDR3 has 12 amino acids.

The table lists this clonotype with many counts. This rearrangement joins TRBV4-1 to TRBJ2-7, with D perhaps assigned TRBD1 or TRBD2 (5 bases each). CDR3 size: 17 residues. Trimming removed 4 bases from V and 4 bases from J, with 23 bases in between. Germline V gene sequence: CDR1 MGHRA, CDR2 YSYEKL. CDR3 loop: CASSRAVGSRGLYEQYF. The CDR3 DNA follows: TGCGCCAGCAGCCGAGCGGTGGGGTCCCGGGGCCTGTACGAGCAGTACTTC.

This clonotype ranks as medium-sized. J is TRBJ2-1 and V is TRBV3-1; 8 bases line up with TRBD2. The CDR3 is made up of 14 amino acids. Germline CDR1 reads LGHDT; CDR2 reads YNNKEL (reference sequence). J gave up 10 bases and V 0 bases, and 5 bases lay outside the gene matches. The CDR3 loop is CASSQEGLAGEQFF. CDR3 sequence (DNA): TGTGCCAGCAGCCAAGAAGGCCTAGCGGGCGAGCAGTTCTTC.

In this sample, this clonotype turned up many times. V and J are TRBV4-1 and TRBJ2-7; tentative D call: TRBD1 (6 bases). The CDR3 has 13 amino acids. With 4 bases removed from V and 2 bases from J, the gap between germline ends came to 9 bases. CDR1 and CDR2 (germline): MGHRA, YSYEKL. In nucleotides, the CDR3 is TGCGCCAGCAGCCCCGGACAGCCCTACGAGCAGTACTTC. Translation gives CASSPGQPYEQYF.

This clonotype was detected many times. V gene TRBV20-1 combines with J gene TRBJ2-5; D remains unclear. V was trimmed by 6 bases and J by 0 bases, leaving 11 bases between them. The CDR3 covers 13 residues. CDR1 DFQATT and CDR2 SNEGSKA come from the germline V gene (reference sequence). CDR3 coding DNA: TGCAGTGCCCCCGCGGCTTACCAAGAGACCCAGTACTTC. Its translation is CSAPAAYQETQYF.

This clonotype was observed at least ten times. CDR3 coding DNA: TGCAGTGCTAGGGGGGCAAACAACAATGAGCAGTTCTTC. Protein sequence: CSARGANNNEQFF. The chain has TRBV20-1 and TRBJ2-1, with TRBD1 as a possible D gene (6 bases). This CDR3 spans 13 amino acids. Trimming took off 3 bases at V and 5 bases at J, with 11 bases between the two ends. Per the germline V gene, CDR1 is DFQATT and CDR2 is SNEGSKA (reference sequence).

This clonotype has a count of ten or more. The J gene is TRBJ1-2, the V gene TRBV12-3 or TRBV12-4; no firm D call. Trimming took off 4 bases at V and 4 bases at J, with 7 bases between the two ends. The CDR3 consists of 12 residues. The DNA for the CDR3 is TGTGCCAGCAGTTCGGGTTCCTATGGCTACACCTTC. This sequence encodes CASSSGSYGYTF.

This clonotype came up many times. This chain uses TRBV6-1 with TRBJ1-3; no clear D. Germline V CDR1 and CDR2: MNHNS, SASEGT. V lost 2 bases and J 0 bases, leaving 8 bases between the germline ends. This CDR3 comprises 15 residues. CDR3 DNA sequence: TGTGCCAGCAGTGAAAGAACGGGCTCTGGAAACACCATATATTTT. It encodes CASSERTGSGNTIYF.

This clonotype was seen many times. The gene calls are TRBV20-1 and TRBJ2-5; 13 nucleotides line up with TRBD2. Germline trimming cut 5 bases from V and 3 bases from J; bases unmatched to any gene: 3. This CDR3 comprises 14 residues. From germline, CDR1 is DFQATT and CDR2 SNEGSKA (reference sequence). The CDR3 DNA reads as TGCAGTGCTCCCGGGACTAGCGGGGAAGAGACCCAGTACTTC. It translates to CSAPGTSGEETQYF.

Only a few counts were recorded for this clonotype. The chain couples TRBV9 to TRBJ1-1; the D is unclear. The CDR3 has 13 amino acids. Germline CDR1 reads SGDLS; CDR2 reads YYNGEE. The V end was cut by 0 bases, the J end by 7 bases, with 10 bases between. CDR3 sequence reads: CASSVVEAHEAFF. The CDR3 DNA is TGTGCCAGCAGCGTAGTGGAAGCCCATGAAGCTTTCTTT.

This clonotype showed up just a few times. Here the CDR3 DNA reads TGCAGCGTTGATGGCGGCGGGGCCAACGTCCTGACTTTC. Its translation: CSVDGGGANVLTF. The chain carries TRBV29-1 and TRBJ2-6; no firm D call. This CDR3 is built from 13 residues. The V gene's germline CDR1 is SQVTM and CDR2 ANQGSEA. The V gene lost 3 bases and the J gene lost 4 bases, with 7 bases spanning the gap.

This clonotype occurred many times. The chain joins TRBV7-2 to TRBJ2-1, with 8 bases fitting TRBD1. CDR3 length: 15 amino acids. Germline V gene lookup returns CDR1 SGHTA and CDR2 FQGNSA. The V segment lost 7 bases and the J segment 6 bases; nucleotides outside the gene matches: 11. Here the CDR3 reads CASTVQGARVNEQFF. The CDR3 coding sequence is TGTGCCAGCACCGTTCAGGGGGCGCGAGTCAATGAGCAGTTCTTC.

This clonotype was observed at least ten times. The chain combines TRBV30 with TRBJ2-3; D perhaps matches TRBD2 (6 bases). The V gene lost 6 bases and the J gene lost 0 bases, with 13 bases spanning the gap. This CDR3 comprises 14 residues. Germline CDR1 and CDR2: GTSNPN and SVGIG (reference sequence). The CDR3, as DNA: TGTGCCTGTCGGACGGGGGTTAGCACAGATACGCAGTATTTT. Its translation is CACRTGVSTDTQYF.

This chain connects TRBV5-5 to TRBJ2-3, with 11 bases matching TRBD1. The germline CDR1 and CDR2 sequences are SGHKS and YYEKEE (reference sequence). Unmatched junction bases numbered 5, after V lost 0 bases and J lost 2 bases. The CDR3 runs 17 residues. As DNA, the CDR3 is TGTGCCAGCAGCTTGGTCTGGGACAGGGGGATCACAGATACGCAGTATTTT. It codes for CASSLVWDRGITDTQYF.

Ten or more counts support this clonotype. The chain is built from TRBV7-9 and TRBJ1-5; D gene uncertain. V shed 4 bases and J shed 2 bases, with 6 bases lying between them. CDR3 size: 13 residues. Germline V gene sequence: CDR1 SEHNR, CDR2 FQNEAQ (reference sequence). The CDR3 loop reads CASSWNGNQPQHF. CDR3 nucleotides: TGTGCCAGCAGCTGGAACGGCAATCAGCCCCAGCATTTT.

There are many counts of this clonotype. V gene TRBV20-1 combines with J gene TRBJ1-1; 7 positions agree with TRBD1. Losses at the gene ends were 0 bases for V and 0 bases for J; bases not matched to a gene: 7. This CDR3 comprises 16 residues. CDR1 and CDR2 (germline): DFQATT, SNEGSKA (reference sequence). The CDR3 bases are TGCAGTGCTAGAGATGGACGCAGGGGGATGAACACTGAAGCTTTCTTT. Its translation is CSARDGRRGMNTEAFF.

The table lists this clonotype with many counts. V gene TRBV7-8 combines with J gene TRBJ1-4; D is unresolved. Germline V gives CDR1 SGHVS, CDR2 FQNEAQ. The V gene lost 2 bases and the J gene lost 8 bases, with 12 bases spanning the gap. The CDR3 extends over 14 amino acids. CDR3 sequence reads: CASSLSTKREKLFF. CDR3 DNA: TGTGCCAGCAGCTTATCGACCAAAAGGGAAAAACTGTTTTTT.

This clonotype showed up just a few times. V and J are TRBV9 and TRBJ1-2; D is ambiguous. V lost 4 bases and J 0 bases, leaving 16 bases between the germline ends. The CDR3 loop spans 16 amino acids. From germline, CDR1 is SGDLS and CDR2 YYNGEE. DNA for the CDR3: TGTGCCAGCAGCCCCACCGGAGGTTCTGCTAACTATGGCTACACCTTC. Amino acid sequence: CASSPTGGSANYGYTF.

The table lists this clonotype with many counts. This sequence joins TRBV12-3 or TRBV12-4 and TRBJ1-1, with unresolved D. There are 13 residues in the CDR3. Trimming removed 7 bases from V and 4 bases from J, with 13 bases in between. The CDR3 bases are TGTGCCAGCACTCCAAATTTGGGCACTGAAGCTTTCTTT. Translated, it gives CASTPNLGTEAFF.

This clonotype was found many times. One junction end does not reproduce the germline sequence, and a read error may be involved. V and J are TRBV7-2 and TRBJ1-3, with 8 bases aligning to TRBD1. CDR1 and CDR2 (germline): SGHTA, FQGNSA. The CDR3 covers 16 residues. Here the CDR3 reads CASSFNRGYSENTIYF. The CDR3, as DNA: TGTGCCAGCAGCTTTAACAGGGGGTACTCTGAAAACACCATATATTTT.

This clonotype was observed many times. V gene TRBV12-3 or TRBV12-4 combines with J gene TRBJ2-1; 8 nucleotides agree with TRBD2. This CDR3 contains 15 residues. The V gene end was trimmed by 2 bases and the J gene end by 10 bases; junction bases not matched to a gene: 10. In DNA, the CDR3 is TGTGCCAGCAGTTTAAGCGGGGGCGACGGTAGGGAGCAGTTCTTC. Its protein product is CASSLSGGDGREQFF.

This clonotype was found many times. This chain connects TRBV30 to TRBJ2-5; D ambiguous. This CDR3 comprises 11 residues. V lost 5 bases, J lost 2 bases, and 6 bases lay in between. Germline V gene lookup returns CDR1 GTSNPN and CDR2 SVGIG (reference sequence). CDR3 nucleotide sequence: TGTGCCTGGGGCGGACAAGAGACCCAGTACTTC. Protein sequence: CAWGGQETQYF.

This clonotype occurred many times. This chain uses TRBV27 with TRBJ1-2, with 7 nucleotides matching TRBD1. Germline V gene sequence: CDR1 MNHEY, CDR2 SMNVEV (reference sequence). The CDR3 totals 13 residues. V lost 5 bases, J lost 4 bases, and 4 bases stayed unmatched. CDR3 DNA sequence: TGTGCCAGCAGTCGGACAGGCCTCTATGGCTACACCTTC. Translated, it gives CASSRTGLYGYTF.